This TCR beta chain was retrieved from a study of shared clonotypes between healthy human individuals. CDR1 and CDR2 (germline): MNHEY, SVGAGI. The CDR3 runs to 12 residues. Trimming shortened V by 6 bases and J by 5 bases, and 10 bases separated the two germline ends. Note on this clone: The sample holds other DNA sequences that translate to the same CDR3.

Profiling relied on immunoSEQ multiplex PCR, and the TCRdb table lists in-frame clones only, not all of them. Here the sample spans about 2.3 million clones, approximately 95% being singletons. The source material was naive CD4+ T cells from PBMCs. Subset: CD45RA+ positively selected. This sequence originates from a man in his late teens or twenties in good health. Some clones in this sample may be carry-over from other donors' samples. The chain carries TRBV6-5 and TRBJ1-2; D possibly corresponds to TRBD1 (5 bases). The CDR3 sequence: CASSPRGYGYTF. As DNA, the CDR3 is TGTGCCAGCAGCCCACGGGGGTATGGCTACACCTTC.